Listed here are 9 T cell receptor beta chains from one sample, sequenced in a study of Ad26.COV2.S vaccination and SARS-CoV-2 variants. Repertoires were generated with immunoSEQ multiplex PCR, while TCRdb's copy carries only in-frame clones and drops some. The sample contains roughly 380,000 clones, 88% of which appear only once. Treatment of the sample: about 20 received Ad26.COV2.S at low or high dose, single or two shots; 5 received placebo; per-sample allocation not given. Samples were taken on day 63 after the first vaccine or placebo injection. The starting material was peripheral blood, obtained in a trial of Ad26.COV2.S vaccine versus placebo. These receptors originate from a person aged 18-65 years who received the Ad26.COV2.S COVID-19 vaccine or a placebo.

This clone showed up just a few times. V is TRBV7-6 and J is TRBJ2-2; D unclear. Looked up from germline, CDR1 is SGHVS and CDR2 is FNYEAQ. V lost 1 base and J 3 bases, leaving 3 bases between the germline ends. The CDR3 length is 13 residues. The CDR3: CASSLGDTGELFF. The CDR3 nucleotides are TGTGCCAGCAGCTTAGGGGACACCGGGGAGCTGTTTTTT.

The J gene is TRBJ2-5, the V gene TRBV29-1; no firm D call. Deletions cut 4 bases from V and 0 bases from J, with 18 bases between. Per germline, CDR1 SQVTM and CDR2 ANQGSEA. The CDR3 contains 16 residues. For the CDR3, the DNA is TGCAGCGTTGTAGTTCTGTCTGCCGCTGACCAAGAGACCCAGTACTTC. Translated, it gives CSVVVLSAADQETQYF.

The J gene is TRBJ2-5, the V gene TRBV14; D unresolved. CDR3 length: 13 amino acids. The germline V gene has CDR1 SGHDN and CDR2 FVKESK. The germline V and J ends were trimmed by 5 bases and 2 bases, with 9 bases remaining between them. The CDR3 DNA is TGTGCCAGCAGCGCCACAATTCAAGAGACCCAGTACTTC. This translates into CASSATIQETQYF.

The gene calls are TRBV7-2 and TRBJ2-5, with D possibly being TRBD1 (5 bases). The CDR3 sequence is 13 residues long. The V gene's germline CDR1 is SGHTA and CDR2 FQGNSA. V lost 3 bases, J lost 2 bases, and 7 bases lay in between. DNA of the CDR3: TGTGCCAGCAGCTTTGGGGCGCAAGAGACCCAGTACTTC. Its translation is CASSFGAQETQYF.

This chain links TRBV6-5 with TRBJ2-2; D possibly corresponds to TRBD2 (6 bases). The V end was cut by 2 bases, the J end by 4 bases, with 11 bases between. The CDR3 is 15 amino acids. The germline CDR1 and CDR2 sequences are MNHEY and SVGAGI. The CDR3 region has the DNA TGTGCCAGCAGTTACAGGAGGGATGGCACCGGGGAGCTGTTTTTT. Its protein product is CASSYRRDGTGELFF.

In DNA form, the CDR3 reads TGTGCCAGTAGTCCTGCTACAGGGTACTATAATTCACCCCTCCACTTT. Its protein is CASSPATGYYNSPLHF. The chain joins TRBV19 to TRBJ1-6; a weak D match, TRBD1 (6 bases). The CDR3 covers 16 residues. Germline V CDR1 and CDR2: LNHDA, SQIVND (reference sequence). V lost 5 bases to trimming and J lost 3 bases, with 14 bases between them.

This chain uses TRBV7-3 with TRBJ2-7; TRBD2 matches at 9 bases. The CDR3 consists of 17 residues. The J segment lost 2 bases and the V segment lost 2 bases, leaving 10 bases of the junction unmatched. Germline-derived CDR1 and CDR2 are SGHTA and FQGTGA. CDR3: CASSLFGLAGKPYEQYF. CDR3 coding DNA: TGTGCCAGCAGCTTATTCGGGCTAGCGGGGAAACCCTACGAGCAGTACTTC.

This chain uses TRBV12-1 with TRBJ2-3; whether TRBD2, the table's D call, matches the DNA was not checked. TRBV12-1 is a known pseudogene. This CDR3 is built from 17 residues. The CDR3 loop is CASSFGPGRGNTDTQYF. In nucleotides, the CDR3 is TGTGCCAGCAGCTTTGGTCCTGGGCGGGGGAACACAGATACGCAGTATTTT.

J is TRBJ2-7 and V is TRBV4-1; 11 nucleotides match TRBD2. Germline-derived CDR1 and CDR2 are MGHRA and YSYEKL. This CDR3 is 15 amino acids long. V was pared by 2 bases and J by 6 bases, with 6 bases of the junction left unmatched. CDR3 coding DNA: TGCGCCAGCAGCCAATTAGCGGGGGGGCCGACCGAGCAGTACTTC. This translates into CASSQLAGGPTEQYF.